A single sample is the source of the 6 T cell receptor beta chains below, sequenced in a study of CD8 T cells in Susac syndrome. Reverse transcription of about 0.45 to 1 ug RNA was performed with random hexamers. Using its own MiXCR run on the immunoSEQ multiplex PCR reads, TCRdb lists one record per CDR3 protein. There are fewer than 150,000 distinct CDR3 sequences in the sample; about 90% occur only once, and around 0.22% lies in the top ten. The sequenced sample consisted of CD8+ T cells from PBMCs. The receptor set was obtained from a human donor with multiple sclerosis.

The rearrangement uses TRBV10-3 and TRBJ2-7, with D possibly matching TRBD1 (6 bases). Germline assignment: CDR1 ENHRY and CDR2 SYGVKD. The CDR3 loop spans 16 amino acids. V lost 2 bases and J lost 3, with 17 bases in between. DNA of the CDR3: TGTGCCATCAGTGAGGATGTCCAGGGGACAATCTACGAGCAGTACTTC. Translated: CAISEDVQGTIYEQYF.

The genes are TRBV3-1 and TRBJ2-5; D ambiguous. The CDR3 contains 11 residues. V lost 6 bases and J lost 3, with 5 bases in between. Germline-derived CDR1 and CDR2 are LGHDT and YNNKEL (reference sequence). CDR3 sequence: CASSSEETQYF. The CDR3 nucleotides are TGTGCCAGCAGTTCTGAAGAGACCCAGTACTTC.

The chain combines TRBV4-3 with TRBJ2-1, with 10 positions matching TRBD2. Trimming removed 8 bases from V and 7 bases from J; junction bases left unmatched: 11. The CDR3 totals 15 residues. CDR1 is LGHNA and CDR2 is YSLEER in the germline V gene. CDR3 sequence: CASSGLAGVANEQFF. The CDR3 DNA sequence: TGCGCCAGCTCGGGGCTAGCGGGAGTGGCAAATGAGCAGTTCTTC.

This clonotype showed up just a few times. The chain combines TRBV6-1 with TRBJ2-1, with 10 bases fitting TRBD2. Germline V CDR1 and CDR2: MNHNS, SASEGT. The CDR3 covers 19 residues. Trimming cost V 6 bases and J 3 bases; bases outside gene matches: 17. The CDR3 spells CASRPLAGEVLSSYNEQFF. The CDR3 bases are TGTGCCAGCAGACCCCTAGCGGGAGAGGTCTTGTCGAGCTACAATGAGCAGTTCTTC.

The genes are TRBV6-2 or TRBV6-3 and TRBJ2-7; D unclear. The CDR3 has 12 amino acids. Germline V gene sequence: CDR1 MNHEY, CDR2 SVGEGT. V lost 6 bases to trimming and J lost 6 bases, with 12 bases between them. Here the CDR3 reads CASSLPPAEQYF. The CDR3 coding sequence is TGTGCCAGCAGCCTACCTCCGGCCGAGCAGTACTTC.

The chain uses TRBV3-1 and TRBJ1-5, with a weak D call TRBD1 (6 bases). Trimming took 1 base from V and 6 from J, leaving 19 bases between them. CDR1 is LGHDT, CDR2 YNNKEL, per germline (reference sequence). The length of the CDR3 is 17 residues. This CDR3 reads CASSQGREEGVGQPQHF. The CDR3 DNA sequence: TGTGCCAGCAGCCAAGGCCGAGAGGAGGGGGTTGGTCAGCCCCAGCATTTT.